These 28 T cell receptor beta chains were sequenced from one sample in a study of cytomegalovirus exposure and HLA in healthy donors. The PCR made use of 60 Vbeta and 13 Jbeta primers. Repertoires were generated with immunoSEQ multiplex PCR, while TCRdb's copy carries only in-frame clones and drops some. This sample has roughly 180,000 clones; around 80% occur once, and the top ten carry 1.2% to 1.5%. Sequenced: PBMCs. These receptors were collected from a woman in her 30s in good health and CMV-seropositive.

This chain links TRBV4-1 with TRBJ1-1, with 7 positions matching TRBD1. The germline V gene has CDR1 MGHRA and CDR2 YSYEKL. CDR3 size: 15 residues. The trim removed 0 bases at V and 1 base at J, leaving 2 bases unmatched. CDR3 sequence: CASSQDDRENTEAFF. The DNA for the CDR3 is TGCGCCAGCAGCCAAGACGACAGGGAGAACACTGAAGCTTTCTTT.

The genes are TRBV18 and TRBJ2-3; D may be TRBD2 (5 bases). The V end was cut by 6 bases, the J end by 5 bases, with 12 bases between. Looked up from germline, CDR1 is KGHSH and CDR2 is LQKENI. This CDR3 has 13 amino acids. In DNA, the CDR3 is TGTGCCAGCTCCCCAGGACTGGGAGATACGCAGTATTTT. Its translation: CASSPGLGDTQYF.

The rearrangement joins TRBV10-3 to TRBJ2-7, with 9 nucleotides matching TRBD1. Unmatched junction bases numbered 5, after V lost 3 bases and J lost 5 bases. The CDR3 covers 14 residues. CDR1 is ENHRY and CDR2 is SYGVKD in the germline V gene. DNA of the CDR3: TGTGCCATCAGTGAAGGGACAGGGCTAAACGAGCAGTACTTC. This gives the protein CAISEGTGLNEQYF.

This chain connects TRBV7-2 to TRBJ2-3; D is uncertain. With 0 bases removed from V and 5 bases from J, the gap between germline ends came to 9 bases. Germline CDR1 and CDR2: SGHTA and FQGNSA. The CDR3 runs to 14 residues. The CDR3: CASSLAPGEDTQYF. Here the CDR3 DNA reads TGTGCCAGCAGCTTAGCGCCGGGTGAAGATACGCAGTATTTT. Supplemented by reference TRBV7-2 and TRBJ2-3, the full variable domain reads GAGVSQSPSNKVTEKGKDVELRCDPISGHTALYWYRQSLGQGLEFLIYFQGNSAPDKSGLPSDRFSAERTGGSVSTLTIQRTQQEDSAVYLCASSLAPGEDTQYFGPGTRLTVL.

This chain connects TRBV7-9 to TRBJ1-1; 8 bases align to TRBD1. The germline V gene has CDR1 SEHNR and CDR2 FQNEAQ (reference sequence). The trim removed 5 bases at V and 5 bases at J, leaving 7 bases unmatched. CDR3 size: 14 residues. The CDR3 DNA reads TGTGCCAGCAGCGAGACAGGGGCTTGGACTGAAGCTTTCTTT. This gives the protein CASSETGAWTEAFF.

As DNA, the CDR3 is TGCGCCAGCAGCGGAGGACAGACCTCTGGAAACACCATATATTTT. Protein: CASSGGQTSGNTIYF. The rearrangement joins TRBV5-1 to TRBJ1-3, with a possible D match to TRBD1 (6 bases). CDR3 length: 15 residues. Germline CDR1 is SGHRS and CDR2 is YFSETQ. V lost 4 bases to trimming and J lost 0 bases, with 11 bases between them. The whole variable domain, remainder taken from reference TRBV5-1 and TRBJ1-3, is KAGVTQTPRYLIKTRGQQVTLSCSPISGHRSVSWYQQTPGQGLQFLFEYFSETQRNKGNFPGRFSGRQFSNSRSEMNVSTLELGDSALYLCASSGGQTSGNTIYFGEGSWLTVV.

The chain is built from TRBV15 and TRBJ2-5; 10 nucleotides agree with TRBD1. The DNA end is more similar to TRBJ2-7, so the J call may be wrong. Germline V gives CDR1 LNHNV, CDR2 YYDKDF (reference sequence). The CDR3 contains 15 residues. Here the CDR3 reads CATSRDPGQGYEQYF. CDR3 nucleotides: TGTGCCACCAGCAGAGATCCGGGACAGGGGTACGAGCAGTACTTC.

The V and J genes are TRBV11-2 and TRBJ1-4, with D perhaps matching TRBD1 (6 bases). The germline V gene has CDR1 SGHAT and CDR2 FQNNGV. The V and J ends lost 1 base and 3 bases respectively, with 9 bases between them. The length of the CDR3 is 15 residues. The CDR3 reads CASSLGGTPNEKLFF. In DNA, the CDR3 is TGTGCCAGCAGCTTAGGAGGGACACCTAATGAAAAACTGTTTTTT.

The gene calls are TRBV29-1 and TRBJ2-5, with 7 bases that match TRBD1. The end of the DNA fits TRBJ2-7 better, so the J call may be wrong. CDR3 length equals 13 residues. In germline, CDR1 is SQVTM, CDR2 ANQGSEA. CDR3 coding DNA: TGCAGCGGAGTCGATACAGGGGCCTACGAGCAGTACTTC. This encodes CSGVDTGAYEQYF.

The chain uses TRBV9 and TRBJ2-1, with 14 bases that match TRBD2. Germline-derived CDR1 and CDR2 are SGDLS and YYNGEE. The CDR3 totals 14 residues. Trimming took 4 bases from V and 10 from J; bases not matched to a gene: 4. DNA for the CDR3: TGTGCCAGCAGCACGGGACTAGCGGGGGCCGAGCAGTTCTTC. It specifies CASSTGLAGAEQFF.

This chain links TRBV5-4 with TRBJ2-5; 9 bases fit TRBD2. CDR1 and CDR2 from the germline V gene are SGHNT and YYREEE (reference sequence). This CDR3 is 16 amino acids long. The V segment lost 0 bases and the J segment 1 base; nucleotides outside the gene matches: 4. CDR3 nucleotide sequence: TGTGCCAGCAGCTTGGGACTAGCGGAGATCCAAGAGACCCAGTACTTC. This sequence encodes CASSLGLAEIQETQYF.

This chain uses TRBV27 with TRBJ2-3; D gene unclear. Per germline, CDR1 MNHEY and CDR2 SMNVEV (reference sequence). Deletions cut 9 bases from V and 0 bases from J, with 13 bases between. The CDR3 is made up of 14 amino acids. CDR3 DNA sequence: TGTGCCAGTACAGATATCCTTAGCACAGATACGCAGTATTTT. It is translated as CASTDILSTDTQYF.

V and J are TRBV9 and TRBJ1-4; TRBD1 matches 10 bases. CDR1 SGDLS and CDR2 YYNGEE come from the germline V gene. The CDR3 totals 15 residues. Losses at the gene ends were 1 base for V and 6 bases for J; bases not matched to a gene: 3. This chain's CDR3 is CASSVSGTGDEKLFF. CDR3 DNA: TGTGCCAGCAGCGTATCCGGGACAGGGGATGAAAAACTGTTTTTT.

The chain is built from TRBV19 and TRBJ2-7, with D perhaps matching TRBD2 (6 bases). V shed 5 bases and J shed 0 bases, with 14 bases lying between them. In germline, CDR1 is LNHDA, CDR2 SQIVND (reference sequence). This CDR3 has 15 residues. The CDR3: CASSLGGDASYEQYF. The CDR3 nucleotides read TGTGCCAGTAGTCTCGGCGGGGATGCCTCCTACGAGCAGTACTTC.

This sequence joins TRBV28 and TRBJ2-5; 7 nucleotides agree with TRBD2. The CDR3 has 14 amino acids. V was clipped by 6 bases and J by 1 base; unmatched bases: 5. Germline V gene sequence: CDR1 MDHEN, CDR2 SYDVKM. The CDR3 spells CASSRASGQETQYF. The CDR3 coding sequence is TGTGCCAGCAGCCGGGCTAGCGGCCAAGAGACCCAGTACTTC. Variable domain in full (rest from reference TRBV28 and TRBJ2-5): DVKVTQSSRYLVKRTGEKVFLECVQDMDHENMFWYRQDPGLGLRLIYFSYDVKMKEKGDIPEGYSVSREKKERFSLILESASTNQTSMYLCASSRASGQETQYFGPGTRLLVL.

The chain carries TRBV28 and TRBJ2-7, with 9 bases matching TRBD1. The CDR3 is 14 residues long. Trimming cost V 8 bases and J 1 base; bases outside gene matches: 6. Germline V lookup: CDR1 MDHEN, CDR2 SYDVKM. As DNA, the CDR3 is TGTGCCAGCCCGAAGACAGGGGGTTCCTACGAGCAGTACTTC. Translating gives CASPKTGGSYEQYF.

The chain uses TRBV30 and TRBJ1-2; D possibly corresponds to TRBD1 (6 bases). The CDR3 has 13 amino acids. CDR1 GTSNPN and CDR2 SVGIG come from the germline V gene (reference sequence). The germline V and J ends were trimmed by 2 bases and 6 bases, with 13 bases remaining between them. CDR3 DNA sequence: TGTGCCTGGAGTTTCTCTGGGGGCGATGGCTACACCTTC. Translating it yields CAWSFSGGDGYTF.

This chain uses TRBV5-1 with TRBJ2-2; a possible D gene is TRBD2 (5 bases). This CDR3 has 15 residues. V lost 0 bases, J lost 3 bases, and 9 bases lay in between. CDR1 and CDR2 from the germline V gene are SGHRS and YFSETQ. CDR3 bases: TGCGCCAGCAGCTTGGCCCGGACTGACACCGGGGAGCTGTTTTTT. It is translated as CASSLARTDTGELFF.

The gene calls are TRBV30 and TRBJ1-5, with unresolved D. Trimming pared 5 bases from V and 2 bases from J, leaving 13 bases between. Germline values: CDR1 GTSNPN, CDR2 SVGIG (reference sequence). The CDR3 runs to 14 residues. The CDR3 nucleotides are TGTGCCTGGGACCGGGAACCAGGCAATCAGCCCCAGCATTTT. Its protein product is CAWDREPGNQPQHF.

This chain connects TRBV9 to TRBJ1-1, with TRBD1 matching 9 bases. This CDR3 has 13 amino acids. Germline CDR1 and CDR2: SGDLS and YYNGEE. The ends lost 3 bases at V and 11 bases at J; junction bases unmatched: 8. The CDR3 DNA reads as TGTGCCAGCAGCGCCTCGGACAGGGGTTCGGCTTTCTTT. This encodes CASSASDRGSAFF.

This rearrangement joins TRBV5-1 to TRBJ1-2; 7 positions agree with TRBD1. From germline, CDR1 is SGHRS and CDR2 YFSETQ. The V gene end was trimmed by 3 bases and the J gene end by 2 bases; junction bases not matched to a gene: 1. There are 13 residues in the CDR3. CDR3: CASSSTGNYGYTF. The CDR3, as DNA: TGCGCCAGCAGCTCGACAGGGAACTATGGCTACACCTTC. The full variable domain, in which reference TRBV5-1 and TRBJ1-2 provide the parts outside the CDR3, is KAGVTQTPRYLIKTRGQQVTLSCSPISGHRSVSWYQQTPGQGLQFLFEYFSETQRNKGNFPGRFSGRQFSNSRSEMNVSTLELGDSALYLCASSSTGNYGYTFGSGTRLTVV.

The chain is built from TRBV28 and TRBJ1-1, with a weak D call TRBD1 (5 bases). The CDR3 runs 13 residues. Germline V gene data show CDR1 as MDHEN and CDR2 as SYDVKM. V lost 5 bases, J lost 6 bases, and 13 bases lay in between. DNA for the CDR3: TGTGCCAGCAGTGAACCAGGGAAAGCTGAAGCTTTCTTT. It encodes CASSEPGKAEAFF.

V usage is TRBV19 and J usage is TRBJ2-1; 10 bases align to TRBD2. The germline CDR1 and CDR2 sequences are LNHDA and SQIVND (reference sequence). V was pared by 8 bases and J by 2 bases, with 9 bases of the junction left unmatched. CDR3 length: 16 residues. The CDR3 sequence is CASFGKREGPYNEQFF. The CDR3, as DNA: TGTGCCAGTTTCGGGAAGCGGGAGGGTCCCTACAATGAGCAGTTCTTC.

This clone was counted once. J is TRBJ2-5 and V is TRBV9; 10 bases match TRBD1. Gene TRBJ2-7 matches the end of the DNA better, so the J call may be wrong. The CDR3 covers 15 residues. The germline CDR1 and CDR2 sequences are SGDLS and YYNGEE. CDR3: CASSVEDRGRHEQYF. The CDR3, as DNA: TGTGCCAGCAGCGTGGAGGACAGGGGGAGACACGAGCAGTACTTC.

V is TRBV30 and J is TRBJ1-1, with 7 nucleotides matching TRBD1. Looked up from germline, CDR1 is GTSNPN and CDR2 is SVGIG (reference sequence). V shed 5 bases and J 1 base; nucleotides not matched to a gene: 4. The CDR3 loop spans 13 amino acids. This chain's CDR3 is CAWSTGPNTEAFF. DNA for the CDR3: TGTGCCTGGTCGACAGGGCCGAACACTGAAGCTTTCTTT.

The chain carries TRBV28 and TRBJ2-1; 9 bases map to TRBD2. CDR3 length: 15 residues. Germline assignment: CDR1 MDHEN and CDR2 SYDVKM. V dropped 6 bases and J dropped 0; count of bases not matched to a gene: 3. The CDR3 region is CASRVLAGSYNEQFF. The CDR3 nucleotides read TGTGCCAGCAGAGTACTAGCGGGCTCCTACAATGAGCAGTTCTTC. The full variable domain, with the rest looked up from reference TRBV28 and TRBJ2-1, is DVKVTQSSRYLVKRTGEKVFLECVQDMDHENMFWYRQDPGLGLRLIYFSYDVKMKEKGDIPEGYSVSREKKERFSLILESASTNQTSMYLCASRVLAGSYNEQFFGPGTRLTVL.

The V gene is TRBV7-9, the J gene TRBJ2-2; 10 positions match TRBD1. The CDR3 extends over 16 amino acids. Trimming cost V 2 bases and J 9 bases; bases outside gene matches: 9. CDR1 SEHNR and CDR2 FQNEAQ come from the germline V gene (reference sequence). This CDR3 reads CASSLHRDRGIWELFF. CDR3 DNA: TGTGCCAGCAGCTTACACCGGGACAGGGGCATCTGGGAGCTGTTTTTT.

The chain recombines TRBV5-4 with TRBJ2-2; 8 bases are shared with TRBD1. V dropped 2 bases and J dropped 5; count of bases not matched to a gene: 8. The germline V gene encodes CDR1 SGHNT and CDR2 YYREEE (reference sequence). This CDR3 is built from 16 residues. This CDR3 reads CASSFPSDRVTGELFF. CDR3 nucleotide sequence: TGTGCCAGCAGCTTTCCCTCGGACAGGGTGACCGGGGAGCTGTTTTTT. The whole variable domain, remainder taken from reference TRBV5-4 and TRBJ2-2, is ETGVTQSPTHLIKTRGQQVTLRCSSQSGHNTVSWYQQALGQGPQFIFQYYREEENGRGNFPPRFSGLQFPNYSSELNVNALELDDSALYLCASSFPSDRVTGELFFGEGSRLTVL.